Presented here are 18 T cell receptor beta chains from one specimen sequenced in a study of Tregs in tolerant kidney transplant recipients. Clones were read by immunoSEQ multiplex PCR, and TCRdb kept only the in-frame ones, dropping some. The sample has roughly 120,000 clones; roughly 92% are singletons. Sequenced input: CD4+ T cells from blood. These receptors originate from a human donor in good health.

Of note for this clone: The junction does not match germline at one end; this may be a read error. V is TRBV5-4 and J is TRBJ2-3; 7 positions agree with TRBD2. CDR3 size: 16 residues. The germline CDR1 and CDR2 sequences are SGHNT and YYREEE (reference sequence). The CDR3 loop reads CASNLGGTEPTDTQYF. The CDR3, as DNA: TGTGCCAGCAACTTGGGGGGGACCGAACCCACAGATACGCAGTATTTT.

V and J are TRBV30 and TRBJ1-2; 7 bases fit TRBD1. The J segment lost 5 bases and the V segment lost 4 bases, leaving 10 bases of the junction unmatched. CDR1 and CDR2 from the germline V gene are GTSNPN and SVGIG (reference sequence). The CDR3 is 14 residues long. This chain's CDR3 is CAWNPRDRRYGYTF. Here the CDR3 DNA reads TGTGCCTGGAATCCAAGGGACAGAAGATATGGCTACACCTTC.

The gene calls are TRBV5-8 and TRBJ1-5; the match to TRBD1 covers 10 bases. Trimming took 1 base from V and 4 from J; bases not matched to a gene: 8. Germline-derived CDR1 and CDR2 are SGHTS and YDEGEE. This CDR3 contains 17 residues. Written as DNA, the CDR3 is TGTGCCAGCAGCTTGTTCCCCGGGACAGGGGTAAATCAGCCCCAGCATTTT. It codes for CASSLFPGTGVNQPQHF.

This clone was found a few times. The CDR3 DNA reads as TGTGCCAGCTCACCGAAACCCCGGAGTGTTACCTACAATGAGCAGTTCTTC. Translation: CASSPKPRSVTYNEQFF. The rearrangement links TRBV18 to TRBJ2-1; D gene unclear. The V and J ends lost 3 bases and 2 bases respectively, with 17 bases between them. The CDR3 runs to 17 residues. Germline V CDR1 and CDR2: KGHSH, LQKENI.

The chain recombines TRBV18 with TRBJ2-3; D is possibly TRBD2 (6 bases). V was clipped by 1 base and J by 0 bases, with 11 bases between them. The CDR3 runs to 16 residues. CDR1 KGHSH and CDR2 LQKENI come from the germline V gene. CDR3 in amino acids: CASSPLGTSSTDTQYF. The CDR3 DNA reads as TGTGCCAGCTCACCACTGGGGACTTCTAGCACAGATACGCAGTATTTT.

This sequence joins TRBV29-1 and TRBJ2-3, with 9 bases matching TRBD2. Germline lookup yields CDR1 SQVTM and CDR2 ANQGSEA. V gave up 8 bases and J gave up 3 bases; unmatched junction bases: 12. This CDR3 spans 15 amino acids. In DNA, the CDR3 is TGCAGCACGGAACGGGGTAGCGGGGGAACAGATACGCAGTATTTT. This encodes CSTERGSGGTDTQYF.

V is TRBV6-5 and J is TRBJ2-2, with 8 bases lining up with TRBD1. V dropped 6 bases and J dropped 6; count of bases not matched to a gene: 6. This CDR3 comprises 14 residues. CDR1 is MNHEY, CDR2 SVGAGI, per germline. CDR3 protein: CASRMDRVAGELFF. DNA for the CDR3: TGTGCCAGCAGGATGGACAGGGTGGCCGGGGAGCTGTTTTTT.

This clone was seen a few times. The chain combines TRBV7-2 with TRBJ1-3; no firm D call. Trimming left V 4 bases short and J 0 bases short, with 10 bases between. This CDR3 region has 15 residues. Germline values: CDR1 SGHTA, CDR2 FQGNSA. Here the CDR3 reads CASSSGRSSGNTIYF. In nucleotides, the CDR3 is TGTGCCAGCAGCTCAGGACGGTCCTCTGGAAACACCATATATTTT. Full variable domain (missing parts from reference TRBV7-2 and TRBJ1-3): GAGVSQSPSNKVTEKGKDVELRCDPISGHTALYWYRQSLGQGLEFLIYFQGNSAPDKSGLPSDRFSAERTGGSVSTLTIQRTQQEDSAVYLCASSSGRSSGNTIYFGEGSWLTVV.

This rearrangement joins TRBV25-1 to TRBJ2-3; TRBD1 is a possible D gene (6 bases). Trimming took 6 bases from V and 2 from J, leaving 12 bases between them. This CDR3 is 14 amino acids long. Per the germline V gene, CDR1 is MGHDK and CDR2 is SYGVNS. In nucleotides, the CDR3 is TGTGCCAGCAGCCCGGGACATTTCACAGATACGCAGTATTTT. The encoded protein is CASSPGHFTDTQYF.

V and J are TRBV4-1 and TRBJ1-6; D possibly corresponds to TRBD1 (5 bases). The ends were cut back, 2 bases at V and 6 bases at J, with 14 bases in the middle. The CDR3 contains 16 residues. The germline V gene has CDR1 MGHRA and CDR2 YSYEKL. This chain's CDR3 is CASSQPVRDGNSPLHF. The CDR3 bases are TGCGCCAGCAGCCAACCAGTCCGGGACGGTAATTCACCCCTCCACTTT.

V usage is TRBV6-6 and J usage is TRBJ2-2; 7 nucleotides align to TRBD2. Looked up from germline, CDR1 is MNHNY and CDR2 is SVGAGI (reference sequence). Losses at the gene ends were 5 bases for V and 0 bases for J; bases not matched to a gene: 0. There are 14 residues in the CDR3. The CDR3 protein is CASSSGANTGELFF. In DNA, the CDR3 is TGTGCCAGCAGTAGCGGGGCGAACACCGGGGAGCTGTTTTTT.

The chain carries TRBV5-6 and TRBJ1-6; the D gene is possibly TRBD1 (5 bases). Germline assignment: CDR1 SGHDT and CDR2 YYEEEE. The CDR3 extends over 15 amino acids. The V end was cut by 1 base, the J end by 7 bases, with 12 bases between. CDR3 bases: TGTGCCAGCAGCTTGACGGGACGGAGAAATTCACCCCTCCACTTT. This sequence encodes CASSLTGRRNSPLHF.

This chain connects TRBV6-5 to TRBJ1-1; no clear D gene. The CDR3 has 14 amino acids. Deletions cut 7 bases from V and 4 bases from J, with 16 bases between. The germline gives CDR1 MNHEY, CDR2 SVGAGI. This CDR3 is CASMTFPTATEAFF. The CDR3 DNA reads TGTGCCAGCATGACTTTCCCGACCGCCACTGAAGCTTTCTTT.

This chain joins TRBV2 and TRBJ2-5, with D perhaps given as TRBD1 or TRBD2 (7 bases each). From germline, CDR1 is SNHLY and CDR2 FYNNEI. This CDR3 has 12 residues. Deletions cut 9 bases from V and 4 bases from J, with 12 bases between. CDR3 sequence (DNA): TGTGCCAGTACAGGGGAGGGAGAGACCCAGTACTTC. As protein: CASTGEGETQYF.

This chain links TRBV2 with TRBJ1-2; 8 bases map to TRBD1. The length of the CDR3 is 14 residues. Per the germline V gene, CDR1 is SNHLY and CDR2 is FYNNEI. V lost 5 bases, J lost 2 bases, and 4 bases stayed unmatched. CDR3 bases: TGTGCCAGCAGTTACGACAGGGGAAACTATGGCTACACCTTC. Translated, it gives CASSYDRGNYGYTF.

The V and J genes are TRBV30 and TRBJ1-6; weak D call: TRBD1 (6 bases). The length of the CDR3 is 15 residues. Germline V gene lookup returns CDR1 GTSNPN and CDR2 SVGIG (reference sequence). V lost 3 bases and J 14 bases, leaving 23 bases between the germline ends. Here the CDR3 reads CAWSSGGHFAGALHF. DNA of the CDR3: TGTGCCTGGAGCAGTGGGGGACATTTCGCCGGAGCCCTCCACTTT.

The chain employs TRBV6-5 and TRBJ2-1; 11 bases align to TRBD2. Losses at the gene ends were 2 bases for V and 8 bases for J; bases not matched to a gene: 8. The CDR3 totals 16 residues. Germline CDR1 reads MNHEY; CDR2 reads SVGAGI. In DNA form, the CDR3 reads TGTGCCAGCAGTTACCCCCTAGCGGGAGGTGGCCATGAGCAGTTCTTC. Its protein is CASSYPLAGGGHEQFF.

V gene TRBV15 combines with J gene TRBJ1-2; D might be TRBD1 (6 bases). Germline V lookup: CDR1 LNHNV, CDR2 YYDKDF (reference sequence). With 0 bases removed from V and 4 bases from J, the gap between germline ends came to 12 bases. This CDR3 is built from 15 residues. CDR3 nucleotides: TGTGCCACCAGCAGAGATCCAGGGGCGACCTATGGCTACACCTTC. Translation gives CATSRDPGATYGYTF.